This T cell receptor beta chain was profiled in a study of prognosis after radiotherapy for stage I lung cancer. Study details: Subsequent to radiotherapy, distant metastatic disease emerged in several patients (median roughly seven months), whereas more than 12 exhibited no significant progression.

Looked up from germline, CDR1 is MNHEY and CDR2 is SVGEGT. V lost 2 bases to trimming and J lost 0 bases, with 11 bases between them. The CDR3 extends over 16 amino acids. Amplicons of TCR beta CDR3 were generated from genomic DNA by two-round multiplex PCR. Primers specific to each TRBV and TRBJ gene were used in first-round PCR. Universal primers were what the second PCR round used. MiXCR, applied by TCRdb to the multiplex PCR reads, yields one record per CDR3 protein. Of 25,000 to 35,000 distinct CDR3 sequences in the sample, 42% were seen once. A note on this clonotype: Its specificity is unknown. A far larger clone is just one base off, so this is likely a read error.

Study outcomes and limitations: Patients given stereotactic body radiation therapy showed fewer unique TCR clones afterward, median 10,088 versus 6,861. The authors reported that TRBV and TRBJ gene usage differed between patients with and without metastases.

Sequencing used PBMCs, obtained before or after stereotactic body radiation therapy (not recorded which). This TCR came from a donor at least 50 years old with non-small cell lung cancer. The V gene is TRBV6-2 or TRBV6-3, the J gene TRBJ2-4; D not certain. The CDR3 nucleotides read TGTGCCAGCAGTTACCCGGCAGTGATAGCCAAAAACATTCAGTACTTC. Its protein is CASSYPAVIAKNIQYF.